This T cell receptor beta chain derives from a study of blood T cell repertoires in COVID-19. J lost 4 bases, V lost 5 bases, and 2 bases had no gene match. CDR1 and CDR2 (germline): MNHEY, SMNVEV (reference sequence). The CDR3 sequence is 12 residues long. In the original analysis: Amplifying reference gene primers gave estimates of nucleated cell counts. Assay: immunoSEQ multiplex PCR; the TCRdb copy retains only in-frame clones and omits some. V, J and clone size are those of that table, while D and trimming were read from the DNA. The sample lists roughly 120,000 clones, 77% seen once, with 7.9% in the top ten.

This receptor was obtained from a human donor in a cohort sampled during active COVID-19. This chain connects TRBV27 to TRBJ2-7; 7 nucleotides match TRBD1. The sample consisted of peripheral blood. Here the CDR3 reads CASSPTGYEQYF. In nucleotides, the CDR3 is TGTGCCAGCAGTCCGACAGGGTACGAGCAGTACTTC.